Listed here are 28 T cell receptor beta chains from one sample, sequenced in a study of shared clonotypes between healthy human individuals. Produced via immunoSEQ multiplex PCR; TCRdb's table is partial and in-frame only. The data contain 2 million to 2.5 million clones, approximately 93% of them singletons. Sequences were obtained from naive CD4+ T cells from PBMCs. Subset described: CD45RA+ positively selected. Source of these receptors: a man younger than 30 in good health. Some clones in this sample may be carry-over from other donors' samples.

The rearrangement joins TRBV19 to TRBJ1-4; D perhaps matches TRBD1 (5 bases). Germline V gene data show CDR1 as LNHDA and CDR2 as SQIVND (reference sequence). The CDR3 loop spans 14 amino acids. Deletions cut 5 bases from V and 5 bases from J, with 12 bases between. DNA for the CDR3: TGTGCCAGTAGTGATCGCGGGGGAAATGAAAAACTGTTTTTT. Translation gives CASSDRGGNEKLFF.

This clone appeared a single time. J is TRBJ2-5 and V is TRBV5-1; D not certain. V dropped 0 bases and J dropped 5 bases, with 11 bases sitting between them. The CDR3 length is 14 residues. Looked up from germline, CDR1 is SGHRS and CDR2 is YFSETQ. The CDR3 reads CASSLGSNLETQYF. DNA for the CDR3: TGCGCCAGCAGCTTGGGTTCCAATCTGGAGACCCAGTACTTC.

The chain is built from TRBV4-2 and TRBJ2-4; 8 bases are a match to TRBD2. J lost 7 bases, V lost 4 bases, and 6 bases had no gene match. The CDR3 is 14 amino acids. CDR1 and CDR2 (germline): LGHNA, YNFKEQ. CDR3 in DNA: TGTGCCAGCAGCCCCGGGACTAGGCCTAACATTCAGTACTTC. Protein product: CASSPGTRPNIQYF.

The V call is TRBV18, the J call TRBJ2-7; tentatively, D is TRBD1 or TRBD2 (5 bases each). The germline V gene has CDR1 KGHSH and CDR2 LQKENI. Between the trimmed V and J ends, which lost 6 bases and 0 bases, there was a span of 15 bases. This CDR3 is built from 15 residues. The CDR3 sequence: CASSPPLGTSYEQYF. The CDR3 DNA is TGTGCCAGCTCCCCGCCCCTCGGGACCTCCTACGAGCAGTACTTC.

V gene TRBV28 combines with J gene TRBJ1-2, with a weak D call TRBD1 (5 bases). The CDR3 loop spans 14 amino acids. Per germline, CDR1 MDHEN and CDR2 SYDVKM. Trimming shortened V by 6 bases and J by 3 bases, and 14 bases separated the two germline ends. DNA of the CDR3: TGTGCCAGCAGCCGTCCCCAGGGCTACTATGGCTACACCTTC. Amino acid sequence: CASSRPQGYYGYTF.

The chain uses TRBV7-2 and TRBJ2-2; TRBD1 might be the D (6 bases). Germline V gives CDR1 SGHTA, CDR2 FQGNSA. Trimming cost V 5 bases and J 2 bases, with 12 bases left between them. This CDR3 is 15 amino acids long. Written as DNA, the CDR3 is TGTGCCAGCAGCCCCAGGGGTCTAAACACCGGGGAGCTGTTTTTT. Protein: CASSPRGLNTGELFF.

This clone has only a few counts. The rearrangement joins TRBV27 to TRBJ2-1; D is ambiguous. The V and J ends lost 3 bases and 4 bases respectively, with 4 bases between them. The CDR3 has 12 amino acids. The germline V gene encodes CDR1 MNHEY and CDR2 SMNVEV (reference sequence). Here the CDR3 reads CASSFGYNEQFF. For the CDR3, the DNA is TGTGCCAGCAGTTTCGGTTACAATGAGCAGTTCTTC.

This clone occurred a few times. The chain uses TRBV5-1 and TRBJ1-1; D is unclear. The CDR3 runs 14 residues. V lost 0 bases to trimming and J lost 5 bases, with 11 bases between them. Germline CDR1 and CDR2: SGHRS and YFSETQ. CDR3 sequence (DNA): TGCGCCAGCAGCTTGGGAGCGTTTGGGACTGAAGCTTTCTTT. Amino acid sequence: CASSLGAFGTEAFF.

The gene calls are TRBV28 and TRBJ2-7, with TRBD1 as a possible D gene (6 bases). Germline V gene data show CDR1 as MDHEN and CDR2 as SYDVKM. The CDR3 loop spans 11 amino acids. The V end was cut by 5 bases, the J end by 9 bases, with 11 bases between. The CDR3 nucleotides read TGTGCCAGCAGTGCAGGGGTTAGGCAGTACTTC. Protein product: CASSAGVRQYF.

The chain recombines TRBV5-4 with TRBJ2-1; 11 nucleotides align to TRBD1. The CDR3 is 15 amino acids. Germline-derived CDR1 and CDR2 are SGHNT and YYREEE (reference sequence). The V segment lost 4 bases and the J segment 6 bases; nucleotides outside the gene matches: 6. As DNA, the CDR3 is TGTGCCAGCAGCCCCCGGGACAGGGGGGCCAATGAGCAGTTCTTC. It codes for CASSPRDRGANEQFF.

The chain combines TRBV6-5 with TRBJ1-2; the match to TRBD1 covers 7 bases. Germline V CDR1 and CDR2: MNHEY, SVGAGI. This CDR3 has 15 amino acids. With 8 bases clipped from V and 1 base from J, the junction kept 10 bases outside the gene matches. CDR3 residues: CASSRTGLLNYGYTF. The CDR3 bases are TGTGCCAGCTCCAGGACAGGCCTACTTAACTATGGCTACACCTTC.

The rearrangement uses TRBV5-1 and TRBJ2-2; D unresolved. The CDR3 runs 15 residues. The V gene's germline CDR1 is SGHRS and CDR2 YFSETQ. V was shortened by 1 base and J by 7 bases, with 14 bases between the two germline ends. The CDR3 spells CASSLFTASGGELFF. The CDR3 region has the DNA TGCGCCAGCAGCTTGTTCACAGCAAGTGGCGGGGAGCTGTTTTTT.

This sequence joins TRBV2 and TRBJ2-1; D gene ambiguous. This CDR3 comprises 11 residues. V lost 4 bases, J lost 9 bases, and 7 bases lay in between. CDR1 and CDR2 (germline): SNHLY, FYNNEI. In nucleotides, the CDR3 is TGTGCCAGCAGTGTTGAGTCTGAGCAGTTCTTC. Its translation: CASSVESEQFF.

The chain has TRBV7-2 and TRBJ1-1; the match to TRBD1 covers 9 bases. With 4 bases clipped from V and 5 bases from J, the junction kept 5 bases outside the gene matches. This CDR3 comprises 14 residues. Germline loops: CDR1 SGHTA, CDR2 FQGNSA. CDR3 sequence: CASSYGQGRTEAFF. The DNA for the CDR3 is TGTGCCAGCAGCTACGGACAGGGGAGGACTGAAGCTTTCTTT.

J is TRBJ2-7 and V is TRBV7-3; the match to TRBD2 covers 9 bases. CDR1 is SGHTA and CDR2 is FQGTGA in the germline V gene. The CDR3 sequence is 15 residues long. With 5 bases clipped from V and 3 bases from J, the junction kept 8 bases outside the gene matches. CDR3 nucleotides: TGTGCCAGCAGCCTTGATAATAGCGGGAGCTACGAGCAGTACTTC. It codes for CASSLDNSGSYEQYF. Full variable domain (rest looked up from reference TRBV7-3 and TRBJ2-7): GAGVSQTPSNKVTEKGKYVELRCDPISGHTALYWYRQSLGQGPEFLIYFQGTGAADDSGLPNDRFFAVRPEGSVSTLKIQRTERGDSAVYLCASSLDNSGSYEQYFGPGTRLTVT.

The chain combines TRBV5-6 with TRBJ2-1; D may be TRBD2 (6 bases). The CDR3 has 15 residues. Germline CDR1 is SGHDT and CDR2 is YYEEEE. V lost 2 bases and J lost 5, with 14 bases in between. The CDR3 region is CASSLRGGTHNEQFF. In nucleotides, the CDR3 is TGTGCCAGCAGCTTACGTGGGGGGACCCACAATGAGCAGTTCTTC. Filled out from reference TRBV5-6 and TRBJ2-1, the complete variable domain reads DAGVTQSPTHLIKTRGQQVTLRCSPKSGHDTVSWYQQALGQGPQFIFQYYEEEERQRGNFPDRFSGHQFPNYSSELNVNALLLGDSALYLCASSLRGGTHNEQFFGPGTRLTVL.

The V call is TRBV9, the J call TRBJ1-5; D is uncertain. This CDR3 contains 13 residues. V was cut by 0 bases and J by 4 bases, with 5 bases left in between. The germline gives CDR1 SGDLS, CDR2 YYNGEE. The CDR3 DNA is TGTGCCAGCAGCGTAGAGGCGAATCAGCCCCAGCATTTT. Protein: CASSVEANQPQHF.

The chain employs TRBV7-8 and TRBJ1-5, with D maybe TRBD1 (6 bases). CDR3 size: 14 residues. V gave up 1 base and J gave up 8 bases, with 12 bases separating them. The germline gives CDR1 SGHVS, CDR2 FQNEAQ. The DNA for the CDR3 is TGTGCCAGCAGCTTAGAGGACAGATTCGAGCCCCAGCATTTT. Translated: CASSLEDRFEPQHF.

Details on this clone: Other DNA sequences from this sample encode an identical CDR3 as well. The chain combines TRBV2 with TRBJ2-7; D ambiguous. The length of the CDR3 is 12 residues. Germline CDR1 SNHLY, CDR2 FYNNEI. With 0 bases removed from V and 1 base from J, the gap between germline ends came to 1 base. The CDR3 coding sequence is TGTGCCAGCAGTGAAGCATCCTACGAGCAGTACTTC. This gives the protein CASSEASYEQYF.

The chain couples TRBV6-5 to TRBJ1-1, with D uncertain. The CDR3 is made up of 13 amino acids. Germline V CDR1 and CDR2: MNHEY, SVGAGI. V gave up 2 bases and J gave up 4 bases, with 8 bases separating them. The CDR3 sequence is CASSYPMGTEAFF. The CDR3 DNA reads TGTGCCAGCAGTTACCCGATGGGCACTGAAGCTTTCTTT.

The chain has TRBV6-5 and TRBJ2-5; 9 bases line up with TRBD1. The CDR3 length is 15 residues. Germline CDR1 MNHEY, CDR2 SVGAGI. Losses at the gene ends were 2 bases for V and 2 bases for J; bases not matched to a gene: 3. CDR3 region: CASSYGTGYQETQYF. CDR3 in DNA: TGTGCCAGCAGTTACGGGACAGGGTATCAAGAGACCCAGTACTTC.

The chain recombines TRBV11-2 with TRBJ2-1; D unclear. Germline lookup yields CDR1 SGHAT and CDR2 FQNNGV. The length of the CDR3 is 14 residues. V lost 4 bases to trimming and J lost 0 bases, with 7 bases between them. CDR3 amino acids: CASSSTSSYNEQFF. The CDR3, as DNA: TGTGCCAGCAGCTCGACCAGCTCCTACAATGAGCAGTTCTTC. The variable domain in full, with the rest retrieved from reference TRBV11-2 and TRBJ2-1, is EAGVAQSPRYKIIEKRQSVAFWCNPISGHATLYWYQQILGQGPKLLIQFQNNGVVDDSQLPKDRFSAERLKGVDSTLKIQPAKLEDSAVYLCASSSTSSYNEQFFGPGTRLTVL.

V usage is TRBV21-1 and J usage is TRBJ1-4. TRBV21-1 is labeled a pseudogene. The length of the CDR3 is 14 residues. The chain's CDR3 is CASSNGPQTEKLFF. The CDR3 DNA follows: TGTGCCAGCAGCAATGGTCCCCAGACGGAAAAACTGTTTTTT.

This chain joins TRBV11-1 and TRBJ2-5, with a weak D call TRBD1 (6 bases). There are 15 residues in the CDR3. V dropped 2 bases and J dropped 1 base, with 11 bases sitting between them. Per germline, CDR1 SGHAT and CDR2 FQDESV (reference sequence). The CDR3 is CASSLLGTLQETQYF. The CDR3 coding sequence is TGTGCCAGCAGCTTATTGGGGACACTCCAAGAGACCCAGTACTTC.

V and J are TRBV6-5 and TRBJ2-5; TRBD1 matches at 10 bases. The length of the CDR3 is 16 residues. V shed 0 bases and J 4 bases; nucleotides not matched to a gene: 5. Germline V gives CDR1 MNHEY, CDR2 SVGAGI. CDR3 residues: CASSYSGTGAGETQYF. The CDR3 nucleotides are TGTGCCAGCAGTTACTCCGGGACAGGGGCGGGAGAGACCCAGTACTTC.

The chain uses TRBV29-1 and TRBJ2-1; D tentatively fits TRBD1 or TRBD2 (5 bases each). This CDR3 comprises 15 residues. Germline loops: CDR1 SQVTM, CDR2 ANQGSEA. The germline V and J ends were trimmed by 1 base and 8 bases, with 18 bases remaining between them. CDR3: CSVEGGLEGDDEQFF. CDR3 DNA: TGCAGCGTTGAAGGGGGGTTAGAAGGGGATGATGAGCAGTTCTTC.

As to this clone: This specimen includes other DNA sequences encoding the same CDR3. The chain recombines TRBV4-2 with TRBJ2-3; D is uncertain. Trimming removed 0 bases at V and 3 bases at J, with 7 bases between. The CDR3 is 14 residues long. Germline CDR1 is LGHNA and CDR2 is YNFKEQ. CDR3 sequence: CASSQERVTDTQYF. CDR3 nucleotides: TGTGCCAGCAGCCAAGAACGGGTAACAGATACGCAGTATTTT.

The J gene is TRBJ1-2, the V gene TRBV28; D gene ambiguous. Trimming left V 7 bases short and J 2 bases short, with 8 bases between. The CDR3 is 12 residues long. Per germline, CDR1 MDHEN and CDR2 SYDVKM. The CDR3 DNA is TGTGCCAGCACCGCGGAAAACTATGGCTACACCTTC. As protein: CASTAENYGYTF.